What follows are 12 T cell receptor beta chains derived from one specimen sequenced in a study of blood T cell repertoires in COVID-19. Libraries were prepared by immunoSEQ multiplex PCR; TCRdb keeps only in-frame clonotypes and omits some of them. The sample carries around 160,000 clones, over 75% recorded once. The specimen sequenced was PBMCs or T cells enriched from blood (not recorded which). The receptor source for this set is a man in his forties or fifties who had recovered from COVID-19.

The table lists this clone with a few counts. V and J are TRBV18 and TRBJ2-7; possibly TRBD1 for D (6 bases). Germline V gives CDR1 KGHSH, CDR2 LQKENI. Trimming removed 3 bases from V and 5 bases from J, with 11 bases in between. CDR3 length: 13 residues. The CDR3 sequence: CASSPYEGDEQYF. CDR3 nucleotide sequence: TGTGCCAGCTCACCGTACGAGGGGGACGAGCAGTACTTC.

The CDR3 sequence is CASSLVRLAGGTQYF. CDR3 nucleotide sequence: TGTGCCAGCAGCTTAGTAAGACTAGCGGGGGGTACGCAGTATTTT. V is TRBV7-2 and J is TRBJ2-3, with TRBD2 matching over 13 bases. The V gene's germline CDR1 is SGHTA and CDR2 FQGNSA. Trimming removed 1 base from V and 8 bases from J; junction bases left unmatched: 3. This CDR3 has 15 residues.

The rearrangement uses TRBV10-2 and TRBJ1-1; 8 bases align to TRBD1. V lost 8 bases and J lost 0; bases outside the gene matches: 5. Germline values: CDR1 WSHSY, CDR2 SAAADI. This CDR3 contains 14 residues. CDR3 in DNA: TGCGCCAGCCTCAGGGGGCAGCTGAACACTGAAGCTTTCTTT. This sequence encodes CASLRGQLNTEAFF.

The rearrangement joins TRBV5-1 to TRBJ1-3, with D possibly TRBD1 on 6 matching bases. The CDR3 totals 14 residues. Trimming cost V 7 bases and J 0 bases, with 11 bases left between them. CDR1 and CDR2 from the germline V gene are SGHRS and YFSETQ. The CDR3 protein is CASSGGLSGNTIYF. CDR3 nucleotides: TGCGCCAGCTCCGGGGGGCTCTCTGGAAACACCATATATTTT.

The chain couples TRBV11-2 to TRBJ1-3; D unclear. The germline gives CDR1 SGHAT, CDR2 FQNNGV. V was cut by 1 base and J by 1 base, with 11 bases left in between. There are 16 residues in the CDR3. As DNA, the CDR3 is TGTGCCAGCAGCTTAGGGAGGGTTCTATCTGGAAACACCATATATTTT. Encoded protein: CASSLGRVLSGNTIYF.

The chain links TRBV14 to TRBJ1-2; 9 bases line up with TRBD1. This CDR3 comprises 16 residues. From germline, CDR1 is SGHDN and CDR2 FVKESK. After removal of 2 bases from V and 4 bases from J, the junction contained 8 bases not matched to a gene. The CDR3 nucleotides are TGTGCCAGCAGCCAAACAGGGGGCGCAGCTCCCTATGGCTACACCTTC. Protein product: CASSQTGGAAPYGYTF.

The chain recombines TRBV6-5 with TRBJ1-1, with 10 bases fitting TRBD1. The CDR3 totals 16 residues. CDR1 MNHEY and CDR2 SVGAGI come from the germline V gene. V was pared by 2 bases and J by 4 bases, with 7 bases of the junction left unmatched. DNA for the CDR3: TGTGCCAGCAGTTACGGGGACAGGGGATGGATCACTGAAGCTTTCTTT. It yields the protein CASSYGDRGWITEAFF.

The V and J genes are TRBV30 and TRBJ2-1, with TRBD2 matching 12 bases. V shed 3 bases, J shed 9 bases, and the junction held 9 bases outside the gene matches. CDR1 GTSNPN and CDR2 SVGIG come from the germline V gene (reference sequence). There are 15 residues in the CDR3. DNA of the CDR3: TGTGCCTGGAGCGCGCTAGCGGGGGGGCCGTCTGAGCAGTTCTTC. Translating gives CAWSALAGGPSEQFF.

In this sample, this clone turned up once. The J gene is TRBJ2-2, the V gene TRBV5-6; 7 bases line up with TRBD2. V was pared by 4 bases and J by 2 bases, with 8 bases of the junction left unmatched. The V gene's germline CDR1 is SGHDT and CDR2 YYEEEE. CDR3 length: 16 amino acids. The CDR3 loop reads CASSPGIAGNTGELFF. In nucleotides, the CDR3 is TGTGCCAGCAGCCCTGGGATAGCGGGCAACACCGGGGAGCTGTTTTTT.

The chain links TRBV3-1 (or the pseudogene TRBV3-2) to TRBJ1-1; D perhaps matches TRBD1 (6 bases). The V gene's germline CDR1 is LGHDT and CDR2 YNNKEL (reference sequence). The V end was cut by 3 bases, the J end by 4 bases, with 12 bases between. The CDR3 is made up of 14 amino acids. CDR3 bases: TGTGCCAGCAGCCAGGCGGGGGCGGTCACTGAAGCTTTCTTT. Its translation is CASSQAGAVTEAFF.

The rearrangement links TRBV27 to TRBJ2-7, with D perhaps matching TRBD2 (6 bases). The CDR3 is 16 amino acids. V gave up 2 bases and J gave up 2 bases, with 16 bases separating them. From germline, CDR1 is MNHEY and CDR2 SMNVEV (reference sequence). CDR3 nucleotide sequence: TGTGCCAGCAGTTTAGTCGGGGGTAGCCCTACCTACGAGCAGTACTTC. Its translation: CASSLVGGSPTYEQYF.

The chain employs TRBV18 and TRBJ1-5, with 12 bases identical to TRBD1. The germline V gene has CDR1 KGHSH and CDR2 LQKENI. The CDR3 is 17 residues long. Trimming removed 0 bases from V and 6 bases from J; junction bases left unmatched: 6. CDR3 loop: CASSPPEGTGGGQPQHF. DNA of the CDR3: TGTGCCAGCTCACCACCGGAAGGGACAGGGGGCGGTCAGCCCCAGCATTTT.